This T cell receptor beta chain was retrieved from a study of blood T cell repertoires in COVID-19. Study details: Specimens from acute and convalescent COVID-19 originated in the United States, Italy and Spain. The analysed material was cDNA or gDNA that came from T cells, B-cell-depleted T cells, or PBMCs.

Germline CDR1 SGDLS, CDR2 YYNGEE. V lost 3 bases to trimming and J lost 5 bases; unmatched junction nucleotides: 10. CDR3 length: 16 residues. Authors' data handling: Estimated nucleated cell counts came from reference gene primer amplification. Generated by immunoSEQ multiplex PCR, the TCRdb table keeps only in-frame clones and is missing some. V and J calls plus clone size are reproduced from that table; the DNA served to infer D and trimming. The sample carries about 33,000 clones, roughly 90% recorded once. The source material was peripheral blood. The TCR was taken from a human donor in a cohort sampled during active COVID-19. The rearrangement uses TRBV9 and TRBJ2-5, with 10 bases fitting TRBD1. The CDR3 nucleotides read TGTGCCAGCAGCGCGACAGGGGGCGACTTTGGGGAGACCCAGTACTTC. This translates into CASSATGGDFGETQYF.